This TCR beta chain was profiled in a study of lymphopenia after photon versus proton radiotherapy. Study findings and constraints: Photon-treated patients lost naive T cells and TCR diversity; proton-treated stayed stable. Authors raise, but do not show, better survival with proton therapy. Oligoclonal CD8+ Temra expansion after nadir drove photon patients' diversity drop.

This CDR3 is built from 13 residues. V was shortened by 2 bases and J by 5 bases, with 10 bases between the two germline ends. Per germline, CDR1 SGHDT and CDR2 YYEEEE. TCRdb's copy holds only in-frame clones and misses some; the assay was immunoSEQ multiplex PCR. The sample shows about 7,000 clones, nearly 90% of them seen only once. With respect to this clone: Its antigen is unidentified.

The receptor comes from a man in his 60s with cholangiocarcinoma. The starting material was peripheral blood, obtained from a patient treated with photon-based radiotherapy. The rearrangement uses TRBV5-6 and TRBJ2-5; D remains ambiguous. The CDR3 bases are TGTGCCAGCAGCTTCGACACCGCCGAGACCCAGTACTTC. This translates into CASSFDTAETQYF. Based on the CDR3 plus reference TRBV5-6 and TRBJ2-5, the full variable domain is DAGVTQSPTHLIKTRGQQVTLRCSPKSGHDTVSWYQQALGQGPQFIFQYYEEEERQRGNFPDRFSGHQFPNYSSELNVNALLLGDSALYLCASSFDTAETQYFGPGTRLLVL.